This passage covers 25 T cell receptor beta chains from one sample sequenced in a study of identical twins. Each CDR3 protein gets one entry after TCRdb re-called the 5' RACE reads with MiXCR. This sample yields about 210,000 distinct CDR3 sequences, of which roughly a tenth are seen a single time; 5.1% belongs to the top ten. Sequencing input: memory (CD45RO+) T cells sorted from blood. The receptors were gathered from a woman aged 18-30 years in good health.

There are a few counts of this clonotype. J is TRBJ2-1 and V is TRBV20-1; no clear D gene. V dropped 6 bases and J dropped 9 bases, with 18 bases sitting between them. CDR1 is DFQATT and CDR2 is SNEGSKA in the germline V gene (reference sequence). The CDR3 runs to 13 residues. This CDR3 reads CSATAPPRSEQFF. The CDR3, as DNA: TGCAGTGCCACCGCCCCTCCGCGGTCTGAGCAGTTCTTC.

This clonotype has a count of ten or more. This sequence joins TRBV20-1 and TRBJ2-2; 7 bases line up with TRBD1. CDR3 length equals 16 residues. The germline gives CDR1 DFQATT, CDR2 SNEGSKA (reference sequence). V dropped 8 bases and J dropped 0; count of bases not matched to a gene: 12. In nucleotides, the CDR3 is TGCAGTATTTACCTGACAGGGTGCGCGAACACCGGGGAGCTGTTTTTT. This encodes CSIYLTGCANTGELFF.

The chain joins TRBV20-1 to TRBJ2-5, with D possibly being TRBD1 (6 bases). Trimming took off 2 bases at V and 5 bases at J, with 18 bases between the two ends. This CDR3 is 15 amino acids long. Germline loops: CDR1 DFQATT, CDR2 SNEGSKA (reference sequence). For the CDR3, the DNA is TGCAGTGCTAGACCTCTAGGCAGGGGTTCGGAGACCCAGTACTTC. Translation: CSARPLGRGSETQYF.

This chain links TRBV14 with TRBJ1-1, with a possible D match to TRBD1 (6 bases). Per germline, CDR1 SGHDN and CDR2 FVKESK. V was clipped by 3 bases and J by 2 bases, with 13 bases between them. The CDR3 is 15 amino acids. Here the CDR3 reads CASSHPDSLNTEAFF. CDR3 sequence (DNA): TGTGCCAGCAGCCACCCGGACAGCTTAAACACTGAAGCTTTCTTT. The whole variable domain, filled in from reference TRBV14 and TRBJ1-1, reads EAGVTQFPSHSVIEKGQTVTLRCDPISGHDNLYWYRRVMGKEIKFLLHFVKESKQDESGMPNNRFLAERTGGTYSTLKVQPAELEDSGVYFCASSHPDSLNTEAFFGQGTRLTVV.

This clonotype was seen more than once but under ten times. The chain carries TRBV6-1 and TRBJ1-2, with D perhaps TRBD1 (5 bases). CDR3 length equals 13 residues. Germline CDR1 is MNHNS and CDR2 is SASEGT. V was shortened by 5 bases and J by 8 bases, with 15 bases between the two germline ends. The CDR3 here is CASSSAQGRGYTF. CDR3 coding DNA: TGTGCCAGCAGTAGCGCGCAGGGCAGGGGCTACACCTTC.

V and J are TRBV5-1 and TRBJ2-1; D is unclear. Deletions cut 5 bases from V and 0 bases from J, with 15 bases between. The CDR3 has 16 residues. CDR1 is SGHRS and CDR2 is YFSETQ in the germline V gene. This CDR3 reads CASRLTGPSSYNEQFF. The CDR3 DNA follows: TGCGCCAGCAGGTTAACCGGGCCGAGCTCCTACAATGAGCAGTTCTTC.

The chain carries TRBV10-1 and TRBJ2-2; 12 positions match TRBD2. This CDR3 contains 15 residues. Germline V gene sequence: CDR1 WNHNN, CDR2 SYGVQD (reference sequence). V lost 3 bases and J lost 6; bases outside the gene matches: 2. CDR3 loop: CASSDTSGGSGELFF. The CDR3 coding sequence is TGCGCCAGCAGTGACACTAGCGGGGGGTCCGGGGAGCTGTTTTTT.

In its sample, this clonotype was seen a few times. This chain links TRBV15 with TRBJ2-4, with D hard to call. This CDR3 is built from 16 residues. Trimming shortened V by 0 bases and J by 0 bases, and 9 bases separated the two germline ends. The V gene's germline CDR1 is LNHNV and CDR2 YYDKDF (reference sequence). The DNA of the CDR3 is TGTGCCACCAGCAGAGAACCGTATCTAGCCAAAAACATTCAGTACTTC. Translated: CATSREPYLAKNIQYF.

This clonotype was found a few times. The chain links TRBV14 to TRBJ1-4; D is undetermined. The CDR3 loop spans 12 amino acids. The ends were cut back, 1 base at V and 8 bases at J, with 5 bases in the middle. Germline CDR1 reads SGHDN; CDR2 reads FVKESK. In DNA form, the CDR3 reads TGTGCCAGCAGCCAAGGATGGGAAAAACTGTTTTTT. Translated, it gives CASSQGWEKLFF.

This clonotype was detected ten times or more. The V and J genes are TRBV10-3 and TRBJ2-2, with 7 bases that match TRBD1. CDR3 length: 15 amino acids. J was trimmed by 0 bases and V by 6 bases; bases with no gene match: 4. The germline V gene has CDR1 ENHRY and CDR2 SYGVKD. The CDR3 DNA sequence: TGTGCCATCAGCACCGGGACAGCGAACACCGGGGAGCTGTTTTTT. It translates to CAISTGTANTGELFF.

This clonotype has ten or more counts. V gene TRBV19 combines with J gene TRBJ2-7; D call uncertain. The CDR3 sequence is 14 residues long. The V gene lost 3 bases and the J gene lost 3 bases, with 12 bases spanning the gap. Looked up from germline, CDR1 is LNHDA and CDR2 is SQIVND (reference sequence). The CDR3 DNA reads TGTGCCAGTAGTATTTCATCCAACATCTACGAGCAGTACTTC. It specifies CASSISSNIYEQYF.

The chain employs TRBV7-2 and TRBJ2-2; D is unresolved. Per the germline V gene, CDR1 is SGHTA and CDR2 is FQGNSA. The germline V and J ends were trimmed by 5 bases and 2 bases, with 12 bases remaining between them. The CDR3 sequence is 15 residues long. CDR3 in amino acids: CASSPGGSNTGELFF. DNA for the CDR3: TGTGCCAGCAGCCCCGGCGGCAGCAACACCGGGGAGCTGTTTTTT.

Many counts were recorded for this clonotype. The rearrangement joins TRBV12-3 or TRBV12-4 to TRBJ2-6, with D tentatively TRBD2 (5 bases). V was trimmed by 6 bases and J by 0 bases, leaving 12 bases between them. The CDR3 sequence is 16 residues long. The CDR3 reads CASRREGFSGANVLTF. The CDR3 region has the DNA TGTGCCAGCAGACGCGAGGGTTTCTCTGGGGCCAACGTCCTGACTTTC.

A remark on this clonotype: A read error may account for a junction end that differs from germline. V usage is TRBV11-1 and J usage is TRBJ2-6; possibly TRBD1 or TRBD2 for D (5 bases each). The CDR3 covers 14 residues. The germline gives CDR1 SGHAT, CDR2 FQDESV (reference sequence). CDR3 DNA: TGTGCCAGCAGCTCCAGGGCCGGGGCCGACGTCCTGACTTTC. It encodes CASSSRAGADVLTF.

The V call is TRBV9, the J call TRBJ2-3; D is tentatively TRBD1 or TRBD2 (5 bases each). CDR3 size: 15 residues. Trimming removed 2 bases from V and 2 bases from J, with 12 bases in between. Germline assignment: CDR1 SGDLS and CDR2 YYNGEE. The CDR3 DNA follows: TGTGCCAGCAGCGTGGGGACGCTCCACACAGATACGCAGTATTTT. Its translation: CASSVGTLHTDTQYF.

This clonotype was counted between two and nine times. The chain links TRBV5-1 to TRBJ2-1, with 8 positions matching TRBD2. The CDR3 is 15 amino acids. The ends lost 4 bases at V and 0 bases at J; junction bases unmatched: 3. Germline CDR1 reads SGHRS; CDR2 reads YFSETQ. CDR3: CASSRGTSSYNEQFF. The CDR3 coding sequence is TGCGCCAGCAGCCGGGGGACTAGCTCCTACAATGAGCAGTTCTTC.

This clonotype has ten or more counts. The rearrangement uses TRBV5-1 and TRBJ2-2; D not certain. Germline assignment: CDR1 SGHRS and CDR2 YFSETQ. The CDR3 spans 16 residues. The germline V and J ends were trimmed by 1 base and 6 bases, with 16 bases remaining between them. CDR3 DNA sequence: TGCGCCAGCAGCTTGAATGGGCCAAGCCAGGCCGGGGAGCTGTTTTTT. Protein sequence: CASSLNGPSQAGELFF.

This chain uses TRBV20-1 with TRBJ1-1, with a tentative D call TRBD1 (6 bases). The CDR3 spans 11 residues. Trimming removed 5 bases at V and 9 bases at J, with 13 bases between. The V gene's germline CDR1 is DFQATT and CDR2 SNEGSKA (reference sequence). CDR3 in amino acids: CSAGRGAQAFF. The CDR3, as DNA: TGCAGTGCTGGAAGGGGGGCACAAGCTTTCTTT.

This clonotype is labeled as medium-sized. The chain has TRBV4-2 and TRBJ2-5; D remains unclear. Germline lookup yields CDR1 LGHNA and CDR2 YNFKEQ. Trimming took off 1 base at V and 4 bases at J, with 13 bases between the two ends. This CDR3 spans 15 amino acids. The CDR3 DNA reads TGTGCCAGCAGCCAAGGGAGTCAGCAACCAGAGACCCAGTACTTC. Amino acid sequence: CASSQGSQQPETQYF.

J is TRBJ2-7 and V is TRBV18; TRBD2 agrees at 8 bases. This CDR3 is built from 15 residues. The germline CDR1 and CDR2 sequences are KGHSH and LQKENI. Trimming removed 3 bases from V and 6 bases from J; junction bases left unmatched: 10. CDR3 loop: CASSPGLAGLGEQYF. CDR3 coding DNA: TGTGCCAGCTCACCTGGACTAGCTGGCCTAGGCGAGCAGTACTTC.

The chain uses TRBV12-3 or TRBV12-4 and TRBJ2-3; D is undetermined. V lost 3 bases to trimming and J lost 9 bases, with 10 bases between them. The CDR3 consists of 12 residues. CDR3 bases: TGTGCCAGCAGTTTTGTACGGGCGACGCAGTATTTT. Protein: CASSFVRATQYF.

A remark on this clonotype: This may stem from a read error, because a much larger clone lies one nucleotide away. This chain uses TRBV7-2 with TRBJ2-1; D not certain. The ends were cut back, 3 bases at V and 9 bases at J, with 12 bases in the middle. The germline gives CDR1 SGHTA, CDR2 FQGNSA. This CDR3 is built from 13 residues. The CDR3 reads CTSSLAHGREQFF. Here the CDR3 DNA reads TGTACCAGCAGCTTGGCCCATGGCCGTGAGCAGTTCTTC.

This clonotype appeared a few times. This rearrangement joins TRBV20-1 to TRBJ1-5; 7 positions agree with TRBD1. The CDR3 contains 14 residues. V was pared by 3 bases and J by 3 bases, with 5 bases of the junction left unmatched. CDR1 is DFQATT, CDR2 SNEGSKA, per germline (reference sequence). The CDR3 DNA reads as TGCAGTGCTAGTCGCGGGACAGTCAATCAGCCCCAGCATTTT. Amino acid sequence: CSASRGTVNQPQHF.

This clonotype came up many times. The chain has TRBV12-3 or TRBV12-4 and TRBJ2-1, with D unclear. Trimming stripped 1 base from V and 0 bases from J, with 10 bases between. CDR3 length: 16 residues. In DNA, the CDR3 is TGTGCCAGCAGTTTAGGGGCGGAGAGCTCCTACAATGAGCAGTTCTTC. It translates to CASSLGAESSYNEQFF.

This clonotype was seen at least ten times. The chain has TRBV5-1 and TRBJ2-7; either TRBD1 or TRBD2 may supply D (5 bases each). The CDR3 is 16 amino acids. CDR1 and CDR2 (germline): SGHRS, YFSETQ. V was pared by 3 bases and J by 5 bases, with 21 bases between. The CDR3 reads CASSWLEGEGSDEQYF. The CDR3 nucleotides read TGCGCCAGCAGCTGGTTAGAGGGTGAGGGGTCTGACGAGCAGTACTTC. Complete variable domain (other parts from reference TRBV5-1 and TRBJ2-7): KAGVTQTPRYLIKTRGQQVTLSCSPISGHRSVSWYQQTPGQGLQFLFEYFSETQRNKGNFPGRFSGRQFSNSRSEMNVSTLELGDSALYLCASSWLEGEGSDEQYFGPGTRLTVT.